These 22 T cell receptor beta chains share one sample of origin, sequenced in a study of early T cells in non-severe SARS-CoV-2 infection. TCRdb re-derived calls from the 5' RACE reads in MiXCR, one entry per CDR3 protein. The data contain about 49,000 distinct CDR3 sequences, under 7% of them singletons. Sequences were derived from whole blood, sampled at baseline. The receptors shown here come from an adult who was a healthcare worker with PCR-confirmed SARS-CoV-2 infection or an uninfected control (not recorded which).

This clonotype has a handful of counts. For the CDR3, the DNA is TGTGCCAGCAGTTCGGGGGAGCAGTACTTC. Its protein is CASSSGEQYF. This rearrangement joins TRBV28 to TRBJ2-7, with a tentative D call TRBD2 (5 bases). V lost 4 bases, J lost 7 bases, and 5 bases lay in between. The germline gives CDR1 MDHEN, CDR2 SYDVKM. CDR3 length: 10 residues.

This clonotype showed up many times. The rearrangement joins TRBV6-5 to TRBJ1-1, with 8 bases aligning to TRBD1. The CDR3 is made up of 13 amino acids. CDR1 and CDR2 from the germline V gene are MNHEY and SVGAGI. V lost 6 bases and J lost 4; bases outside the gene matches: 4. Here the CDR3 DNA reads TGTGCCAGCAGCCGAACAGGGGGCACTGAAGCTTTCTTT. It translates to CASSRTGGTEAFF.

This clonotype was detected ten times or more. J is TRBJ2-7 and V is TRBV12-3 or TRBV12-4; 7 positions match TRBD1. Unmatched junction bases numbered 5, after V lost 6 bases and J lost 0 bases. The CDR3 consists of 14 residues. The CDR3 loop is CASRSWDSSYEQYF. For the CDR3, the DNA is TGTGCCAGCAGGTCTTGGGACAGCTCCTACGAGCAGTACTTC.

In its sample, this clonotype was seen many times. The chain employs TRBV20-1 and TRBJ1-2, with D perhaps matching TRBD1 (6 bases). V dropped 1 base and J dropped 6 bases, with 9 bases sitting between them. The germline CDR1 and CDR2 sequences are DFQATT and SNEGSKA (reference sequence). The CDR3 length is 12 residues. CDR3 residues: CSARGAGDGYTF. In nucleotides, the CDR3 is TGCAGTGCTAGAGGGGCAGGGGATGGCTACACCTTC.

This clonotype was detected many times. V and J are TRBV11-2 and TRBJ2-7; D ambiguous. Germline values: CDR1 SGHAT, CDR2 FQNNGV. The V gene lost 1 base and the J gene lost 0 bases, with 7 bases spanning the gap. There are 14 residues in the CDR3. The CDR3 nucleotides are TGTGCCAGCAGCTTAGGTCGAGCCTCCTACGAGCAGTACTTC. It specifies CASSLGRASYEQYF.

This clonotype has ten or more counts. The gene calls are TRBV29-1 and TRBJ2-7, with TRBD1 matching over 8 bases. From germline, CDR1 is SQVTM and CDR2 ANQGSEA. The CDR3 contains 13 residues. Trimming removed 6 bases from V and 1 base from J; junction bases left unmatched: 5. The CDR3 region has the DNA TGCAGCGTCGAGACAGGGGAATCCTACGAGCAGTACTTC. Its translation is CSVETGESYEQYF.

Many counts were recorded for this clonotype. This chain connects TRBV20-1 to TRBJ1-2; D not certain. V was trimmed by 3 bases and J by 0 bases, leaving 11 bases between them. This CDR3 comprises 14 residues. CDR1 DFQATT and CDR2 SNEGSKA come from the germline V gene (reference sequence). This CDR3 is CSASSRRTNYGYTF. As DNA, the CDR3 is TGCAGTGCTAGCTCCCGGAGAACTAACTATGGCTACACCTTC.

In this sample, this clonotype turned up a few times. This chain connects TRBV9 to TRBJ1-1; 7 bases line up with TRBD1. From germline, CDR1 is SGDLS and CDR2 YYNGEE. CDR3 length: 15 amino acids. The J segment lost 1 base and the V segment lost 3 bases, leaving 6 bases of the junction unmatched. The CDR3 loop is CASSARGTPNTEAFF. CDR3 nucleotides: TGTGCCAGCAGCGCCAGGGGGACACCGAACACTGAAGCTTTCTTT.

This sequence joins TRBV14 and TRBJ2-1, with D tentatively TRBD2 (7 bases). V was pared by 2 bases and J by 7 bases, with 15 bases between. CDR1 is SGHDN and CDR2 is FVKESK in the germline V gene. This CDR3 has 15 amino acids. The CDR3 DNA is TGTGCCAGCAGCCAATTCCGGGGGGCTATAAATGAGCAGTTCTTC. Its protein product is CASSQFRGAINEQFF.

This clonotype showed up many times. The chain is built from TRBV6-2 or TRBV6-3 and TRBJ1-1; TRBD1 aligns across 9 bases. Germline V gene data show CDR1 as MNHEY and CDR2 as SVGEGT. The V segment lost 6 bases and the J segment 7 bases; nucleotides outside the gene matches: 12. The CDR3 sequence is 15 residues long. The CDR3 sequence: CASSKLTMDRGEAFF. The DNA of the CDR3 is TGTGCCAGCAGCAAGCTAACGATGGACAGGGGTGAAGCTTTCTTT.

There are many counts of this clonotype. V and J are TRBV11-2 and TRBJ2-5, with TRBD1 as a possible D gene (7 bases). The CDR3 has 16 residues. Germline lookup yields CDR1 SGHAT and CDR2 FQNNGV. V was shortened by 5 bases and J by 2 bases, with 18 bases between the two germline ends. The CDR3 protein is CASSLTAGQRQETQYF. The DNA of the CDR3 is TGTGCCAGCAGCCTCACCGCGGGACAGAGGCAAGAGACCCAGTACTTC.

This clonotype appeared many times. This chain links TRBV6-4 with TRBJ1-5; no clear D gene. From germline, CDR1 is MRHNA and CDR2 SNTAGT. The V end was cut by 7 bases, the J end by 1 base, with 14 bases between. This CDR3 contains 15 residues. CDR3 sequence: CASTGGRVSNQPQHF. For the CDR3, the DNA is TGTGCCAGCACAGGAGGGCGAGTCAGCAATCAGCCCCAGCATTTT.

This clonotype was detected a few times. The chain carries TRBV29-1 and TRBJ2-2; 11 positions match TRBD1. Germline V CDR1 and CDR2: SQVTM, ANQGSEA. V shed 8 bases and J 1 base; nucleotides not matched to a gene: 9. The CDR3 is 16 residues long. CDR3 in DNA: TGCAGCATTTACCGGGACAGGGGGATGAACACCGGGGAGCTGTTTTTT. It is translated as CSIYRDRGMNTGELFF.

This clonotype was seen ten or more times. The chain couples TRBV6-2 or TRBV6-3 to TRBJ2-2; no reliable D call. Germline values: CDR1 MNHEY, CDR2 SVGEGT. This CDR3 spans 14 amino acids. V lost 2 bases, J lost 3 bases, and 7 bases lay in between. CDR3 coding DNA: TGTGCCAGCAGTTACGTTGCTGACACCGGGGAGCTGTTTTTT. It encodes CASSYVADTGELFF.

This clonotype has at least ten counts. The J gene is TRBJ2-2, the V gene TRBV11-2; D tentatively reads TRBD1 or TRBD2 (5 bases each). Looked up from germline, CDR1 is SGHAT and CDR2 is FQNNGV. V lost 6 bases and J lost 4, with 15 bases in between. This CDR3 region has 15 residues. CDR3 sequence (DNA): TGTGCCAGCAGGATGGGACGGAAGTTCACCGGGGAGCTGTTTTTT. As protein: CASRMGRKFTGELFF.

The sample holds many counts of this clonotype. The V and J genes are TRBV7-2 and TRBJ1-2, with 7 bases that match TRBD1. V was pared by 2 bases and J by 0 bases, with 0 bases of the junction left unmatched. The CDR3 length is 14 residues. Per the germline V gene, CDR1 is SGHTA and CDR2 is FQGNSA. The CDR3: CASSLQGANYGYTF. Here the CDR3 DNA reads TGTGCCAGCAGCTTACAGGGGGCTAACTATGGCTACACCTTC.

The chain is built from TRBV9 and TRBJ2-1; D ambiguous. The germline gives CDR1 SGDLS, CDR2 YYNGEE. This CDR3 is built from 14 residues. Trimming removed 4 bases from V and 8 bases from J, with 16 bases in between. CDR3 amino acids: CASSLGRPGDEQFF. The CDR3 bases are TGTGCCAGCAGCCTAGGACGGCCTGGGGATGAGCAGTTCTTC.

This clonotype was seen a handful of times. The chain is built from TRBV7-9 and TRBJ1-2; D unresolved. Trimming removed 5 bases at V and 3 bases at J, with 19 bases between. The CDR3 totals 16 residues. The germline V gene has CDR1 SEHNR and CDR2 FQNEAQ (reference sequence). CDR3 nucleotide sequence: TGTGCCAGCAGCATCCATGGTCCGCCCGTGGACTATGGCTACACCTTC. It encodes CASSIHGPPVDYGYTF.

This clonotype was found many times. This rearrangement joins TRBV5-8 to TRBJ1-2, with a tentative D call TRBD1 (6 bases). The germline V gene has CDR1 SGHTS and CDR2 YDEGEE. The CDR3 sequence is 14 residues long. The V end was cut by 4 bases, the J end by 2 bases, with 12 bases between. The DNA of the CDR3 is TGTGCCAGCAGCACCAGACAGGCAAACTATGGCTACACCTTC. Translating gives CASSTRQANYGYTF.

This clonotype was seen a handful of times. The CDR3 nucleotides are TGTGCCAGCAGATACCGGGACCTTAGCACAGATACGCAGTATTTT. This codes for CASRYRDLSTDTQYF. The J gene is TRBJ2-3, the V gene TRBV6-1; D tentatively reads TRBD1 or TRBD2 (5 bases each). V was clipped by 6 bases and J by 0 bases, with 13 bases between them. This CDR3 region has 15 residues. CDR1 is MNHNS and CDR2 is SASEGT in the germline V gene.

This clonotype was recorded at least ten times. This chain links TRBV2 with TRBJ1-3, with D perhaps TRBD1 (6 bases). CDR3 size: 14 residues. The germline gives CDR1 SNHLY, CDR2 FYNNEI. V shed 6 bases and J shed 0 bases, with 9 bases lying between them. The CDR3 region is CASRDSSSGNTIYF. The DNA for the CDR3 is TGTGCCAGCAGGGACAGCAGCTCTGGAAACACCATATATTTT.

This clonotype was detected many times. V is TRBV29-1 and J is TRBJ2-3, with D possibly TRBD1 on 6 matching bases. CDR1 SQVTM and CDR2 ANQGSEA come from the germline V gene. Trimming cost V 0 bases and J 6 bases, with 13 bases left between them. This CDR3 spans 14 amino acids. CDR3 region: CSVEEQGLYDTQYF. CDR3 nucleotide sequence: TGCAGCGTTGAAGAGCAGGGGCTATATGATACGCAGTATTTT.